This TCR beta chain was identified during a study of CD8 T cells in Susac syndrome. Germline V gene data show CDR1 as MNHNY and CDR2 as SVGAGI (reference sequence). The CDR3 totals 14 residues. With 2 bases removed from V and 8 bases from J, the gap between germline ends came to 15 bases. The RNA input was roughly 0.45 to 1 ug, and it was reverse transcribed with random hexamers. The amplification used immunoSEQ multiplex PCR on TCR beta CDR3; it spanned 54 Vbeta and 13 Jbeta. TCRdb recomputed calls from the immunoSEQ multiplex PCR reads with MiXCR, one row per CDR3 protein. The sample holds approximately 170,000 distinct CDR3 sequences, about 91% seen once.

Specimen: CD4+ T cells from PBMCs. This clonotype originated in a human donor in good health. The chain recombines TRBV6-6 with TRBJ1-2, with D hard to call. The CDR3 reads CASSYEGRWRGYTF. For the CDR3, the DNA is TGTGCCAGCAGTTACGAAGGGAGGTGGAGGGGCTACACCTTC.